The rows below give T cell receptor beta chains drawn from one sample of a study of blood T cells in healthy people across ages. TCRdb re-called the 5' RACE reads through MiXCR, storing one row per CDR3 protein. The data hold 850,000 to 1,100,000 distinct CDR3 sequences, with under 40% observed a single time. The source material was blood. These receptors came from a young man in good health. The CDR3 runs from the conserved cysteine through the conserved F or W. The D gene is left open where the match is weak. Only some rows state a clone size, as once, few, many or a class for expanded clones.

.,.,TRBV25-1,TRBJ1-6,TGTGCCAGCAGTCGAACAACAACGGAGGGTTCACCCCCCCACTTT,CASSRTTTEGSPPHF
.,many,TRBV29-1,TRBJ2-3,TGCAGCACGCAACGAGCAGATACGCAGTATTTT,CSTQRADTQYF
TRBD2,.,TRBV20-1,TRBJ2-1,TGCAGTGAATCTGTAGCGGGGCGCTACAATGAGCAGTTCTTC,CSESVAGRYNEQFF
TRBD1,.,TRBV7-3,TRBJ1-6,TGTGCCAGCAGCTCCTTAGACAGGGGTAGTTCACCCCTCCACTTT,CASSSLDRGSSPLHF
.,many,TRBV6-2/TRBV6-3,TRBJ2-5,TGTGCCAGCAGTCACGGAGGGACCCAGTACTTC,CASSHGGTQYF
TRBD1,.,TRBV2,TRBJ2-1,TGTGCCAGCAGCGCGCGACAGGGGCCCTACAATGAGCAGTTCTTC,CASSARQGPYNEQFF
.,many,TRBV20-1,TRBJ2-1,TGCAGTGCTACGGGCACCCCACGAGACAATGAGCAGTTCTTC,CSATGTPRDNEQFF
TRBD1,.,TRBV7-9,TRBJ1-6,TGTGCCAACCCGCGGGACAGGGAGTTTGATAATTCACCCCTCCACTTT,CANPRDREFDNSPLHF
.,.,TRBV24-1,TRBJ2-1,TGTGCCACCAGTGATGCTACAAACCCCTACAATGAGCAGTTCTTC,CATSDATNPYNEQFF
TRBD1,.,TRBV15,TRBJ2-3,TGTGCCACCAGCATTACAGGGGGCAATGCAGATACGCAGTATTTT,CATSITGGNADTQYF
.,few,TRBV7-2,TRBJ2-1,TGTGCCAGCAGCTTCGGACCTCACCTCTACAATGAGCAGTTCTTC,CASSFGPHLYNEQFF
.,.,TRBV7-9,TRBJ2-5,TGTGCCAGCAGGACTGTGGGCAGGCCACAAGAGACCCAGTACTTC,CASRTVGRPQETQYF
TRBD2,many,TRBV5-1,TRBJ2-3,TGCGCCAGCAGCGTCCTAGCGGGAAGCACAGATACGCAGTATTTT,CASSVLAGSTDTQYF
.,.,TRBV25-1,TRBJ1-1,TGTGCCAGCAGTGCCAGGGCTACAGGGAACACTGAAGCTTTCTTT,CASSARATGNTEAFF
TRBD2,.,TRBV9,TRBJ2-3,TGTGCCGGCAGCCTCGGTGGGGACTACACAGATACGCAGTATTTT,CAGSLGGDYTDTQYF
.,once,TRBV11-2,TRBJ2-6,TGTGCCAGCCAGTTCTCTGGGGCCAACGTCCTGACTTTC,CASQFSGANVLTF
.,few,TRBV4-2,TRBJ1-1,TGTGCCAGCAGCCAAGATGTGGGATCTCAAGCTTTCTTT,CASSQDVGSQAFF
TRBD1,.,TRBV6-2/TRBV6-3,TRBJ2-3,TGTGCCAGCAGATCCGGGACAGTCGGACCTGCGCAGTATTTT,CASRSGTVGPAQYF
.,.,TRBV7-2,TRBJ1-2,TGTGCCAGCAGCTTAGCGGTAGGGGCAGACTATGGCTACACCTTC,CASSLAVGADYGYTF
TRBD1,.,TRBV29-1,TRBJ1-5,TGCAGCGTCGTAACAGGGGGCAAGGACAATCAGCCCCAGCATTTT,CSVVTGGKDNQPQHF
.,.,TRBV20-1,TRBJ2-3,TGCAGTGCTAGTTCAGGGGCCCCAGATACGCAGTATTTT,CSASSGAPDTQYF
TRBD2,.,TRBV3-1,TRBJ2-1,TGTGCCAGCGGCCGCACAAGCGGGAGGGCCAATGGACGGCAGTTCTTC,CASGRTSGRANGRQFF
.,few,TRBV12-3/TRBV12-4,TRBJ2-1,TGTGCCAGCAGTTTGGGTAGGCCGGGGGATGAGCAGTTCTTC,CASSLGRPGDEQFF